These T cell receptor beta chains were read from a single sample in a study of cytomegalovirus exposure and HLA in healthy donors. Generated by immunoSEQ multiplex PCR, the TCRdb table keeps only in-frame clones and is missing some. The data show about 150,000 clones, with approximately 78% seen just once and roughly 13% held by the top ten. Sequencing input: PBMCs. The receptors shown here come from a woman in her fifties or sixties in good health and CMV-seropositive. The CDR3 runs from the conserved cysteine through the conserved F or W. The D gene is left open where the match is weak. Only part of the rows carry a size: once, few, many, or a class if the clone is expanded.

>.|TRBV4-1|TRBJ1-2|.
TGCGCCAGCACCTCTGACAGCAGAGCTAACTATGGCTACACCTTC
CASTSDSRANYGYTF
>.|TRBV5-1|TRBJ2-1|.
TGCGCCAGCAGCCGGGACATCTCCTACAATGAGCAGTTCTTC
CASSRDISYNEQFF
>TRBD1|TRBV7-6|TRBJ1-1|once
TGTGCCAGCATGTCAGGGGGCAGTAGCACTGAAGCTTTCTTT
CASMSGGSSTEAFF
>.|TRBV19|TRBJ1-6|.
TGTGCCAGTAGTACCCACAGGGATTCACCCCTCCACTTT
CASSTHRDSPLHF
>.|TRBV7-9|TRBJ2-7|.
TGTTCCAGCAGCTTAGACAGCCCCTACGAGCAGTACTTC
CSSSLDSPYEQYF
>.|TRBV6-1|TRBJ2-5|.
TGTGCCAGCAGCCCTCGAGAGACCCAGTACTTC
CASSPRETQYF
>TRBD1|TRBV11-2|TRBJ2-7|.
TGTGCCAGCAGCTTAGCACAGGGGAGTGGGCACGAGCAGTACTTC
CASSLAQGSGHEQYF
>.|TRBV7-8|TRBJ1-2|.
TGTGCCAGCAGCTTATCGGGTGTTGACTATGGCTACACCTTC
CASSLSGVDYGYTF
>.|TRBV7-3|TRBJ2-1|.
TGTGCCAGCAGCTTAAAATTCTCCAGGTCTTCCTACAATGAGCAGTTCTTC
CASSLKFSRSSYNEQFF
>.|TRBV19|TRBJ1-6|.
TGTGCCAGTAGCCGCCAGGGAGGGTCACCCCTCCACTTT
CASSRQGGSPLHF
>TRBD1|TRBV18|TRBJ2-7|.
TGTGCCAGCTCACCAAAGGGGGACAGCACCTCCTACGAGCAGTACTTC
CASSPKGDSTSYEQYF
>TRBD1|TRBV5-1|TRBJ2-6|.
TGCGCCAGCAGCATGGGACAGGGGTTATCCGAAACCATCTCTGGGGCCAACGTCCTGACTTTC
CASSMGQGLSETISGANVLTF
>TRBD1|TRBV4-2|TRBJ1-2|.
TGTGCCAGCAGCCAAGATTGGGCAGGGGGCTATGGCTACACCTTC
CASSQDWAGGYGYTF
>.|TRBV5-5|TRBJ2-7|.
TGTGCCAGCAGCTCCTTGCGCACCTACGAGCAGTACTTC
CASSSLRTYEQYF
>.|TRBV7-9|TRBJ2-7|.
TGTGCCAGCAGCTTTAGAGGGGGGGCCCGCGAGCAGTACTTC
CASSFRGGAREQYF
>.|TRBV29-1|TRBJ2-3|.
TGCAGCGTTGAAAAGAGGGATGAGAACACAGATACGCAGTATTTT
CSVEKRDENTDTQYF
>TRBD1|TRBV5-4|TRBJ2-3|.
TGTGCCAGCAGCTCACCAGGGGGAGATACGCAGTATTTT
CASSSPGGDTQYF
>.|TRBV30|TRBJ1-5|.
TGTGCCTGGAGGTCGGGACTTCTCAACAATCAGCCCCAGCATTTT
CAWRSGLLNNQPQHF
>TRBD2|TRBV4-2|TRBJ2-5|.
TGTGCCAGCAGCCAGAAACCGGGACTAGCGGAAGAGACCCAGTACTTC
CASSQKPGLAEETQYF
>.|TRBV7-9|TRBJ1-2|.
TGTGCCAGCAGCTTAGTGACAGCTAACTATGGCTACACCTTC
CASSLVTANYGYTF
>TRBD2|TRBV6-1|TRBJ2-1|.
TGTGCCAGCAGGAGAAGCGGGGGCCGTTACAATGAGCAGTTCTTC
CASRRSGGRYNEQFF
>TRBD1|TRBV5-4|TRBJ1-2|.
TGTGCCAGCAGGGTAGGGACAGGGGATGGCTACACCTTC
CASRVGTGDGYTF
>TRBD1|TRBV27|TRBJ2-3|.
TGTGCCAGCGGGGGACAGGGTAGCACAGATACGCAGTATTTT
CASGGQGSTDTQYF
>TRBD2|TRBV11-3|TRBJ2-1|.
TGTGCCAGCAGCTTAACCACAAGCGGGGGGGCGAATGAGCAGTTCTTC
CASSLTTSGGANEQFF
>.|TRBV5-1|TRBJ1-2|.
TGCGCCAGCAGCTTGGACAGGGTTGAGGCTGGCTACACCTTC
CASSLDRVEAGYTF
>.|TRBV9|TRBJ2-7|.
TGTGCCAGCAGCGGACACTCCTACGAGCAGTACTTC
CASSGHSYEQYF
>.|TRBV6-5|TRBJ1-1|.
TGTGCCAGCAGTTACACGGTGGGCCTTGAAGCTTTCTTT
CASSYTVGLEAFF
>TRBD1|TRBV5-5|TRBJ1-1|.
TGTGCCAGCAGCTTCCAGGGGGCAACTGAAGCTTTCTTT
CASSFQGATEAFF
>.|TRBV11-1|TRBJ2-1|.
TGTGCCAGCAGCTTTGAGGGCGAGACCTACAATGAGCAGTTCTTC
CASSFEGETYNEQFF
>TRBD1|TRBV5-1|TRBJ2-3|.
TGCGCCAGCAGCTTGGAACAGGGGGCTACCACAGATACGCAGTATTTT
CASSLEQGATTDTQYF
>.|TRBV27|TRBJ1-2|.
TGTGCCAGCAGTAGGGGCTATGGCTACACCTTC
CASSRGYGYTF
>.|TRBV30|TRBJ1-1|.
TGTGCCTGGAGTCTCTCCTTAAGATGGCCAGCTGAAGCTTTCTTT
CAWSLSLRWPAEAFF
>.|TRBV6-5|TRBJ1-2|few
TGTGCCAGCACTCGGGCGCGGGGGGTATACTATGGCTACACCTTC
CASTRARGVYYGYTF
>TRBD1|TRBV11-3|TRBJ2-4|once
TGTGCCAGCAGTCCCGGACAGGGAGAAGCCAAAAACATTCAGTACTTC
CASSPGQGEAKNIQYF
>.|TRBV18|TRBJ2-5|.
TGTGCCAGCTCACCACCGGACAGCCAAGAGACCCAGTACTTC
CASSPPDSQETQYF
>.|TRBV2|TRBJ2-2|.
TGTGCCAGCAGTGAACCGGGTTCTGGCGGGGAGCTGTTTTTT
CASSEPGSGGELFF
>.|TRBV5-1|TRBJ2-7|.
TGCGCCAGCAGCTTGACACAGGGAGTCGTCTACGAGCAGTACTTC
CASSLTQGVVYEQYF
>TRBD1|TRBV18|TRBJ1-5|.
TGTGCCAGCTCACCGAGGACAGGGGGTTATGGCAATCAGCCCCAGCATTTT
CASSPRTGGYGNQPQHF
>.|TRBV6-1|TRBJ1-5|.
TGTGCCAGCAGTGAATTGTCGAGGGCGTCGGGTGGCAATCAGCCCCAGCATTTT
CASSELSRASGGNQPQHF
>.|TRBV4-1|TRBJ2-7|.
TGCGCCAGCAGCCAGGCACAGGGGGGGTACTCCTACGAGCAGTACTTC
CASSQAQGGYSYEQYF
>TRBD2|TRBV6-1|TRBJ2-7|.
TGTGCCAGCAGTGAGGGGAGGGGAGGGTACTACGAGCAGTACTTC
CASSEGRGGYYEQYF
>TRBD2|TRBV11-3|TRBJ2-1|.
TGTGCCAGCAGCGCCCGGACTAGCGGGGGGAATGAGCAGTTCTTC
CASSARTSGGNEQFF
>.|TRBV5-1|TRBJ1-1|.
TGCGCCAGCACCCCTCGACGTGGGAGCACTGAAGCTTTCTTT
CASTPRRGSTEAFF
>TRBD1|TRBV2|TRBJ1-5|medium-sized
TGTGCCAGCAGGGGGACAGGCCCCAATCAGCCCCAGCATTTT
CASRGTGPNQPQHF
>TRBD2|TRBV5-4|TRBJ2-1|.
TGTGCCAGCAGCGAGGGCCTAGCGGGCCAGAATGAGCAGTTCTTC
CASSEGLAGQNEQFF
>TRBD1|TRBV7-2|TRBJ1-5|few
TGTGCCAGCAGAGTTACCGGGACAGCTAGCAATCAGCCCCAGCATTTT
CASRVTGTASNQPQHF
>.|TRBV2|TRBJ1-5|.
TGTGCCAGCAGTGGTGAGAGGCTAGCGGCCCAGCATTTT
CASSGERLAAQHF
>TRBD1|TRBV18|TRBJ2-7|.
TGTGCCAGCTCACCCCGTCCCGGGACAGTGGAGCAGTACTTC
CASSPRPGTVEQYF
>TRBD1|TRBV6-5|TRBJ1-4|.
TGTGCCAGCAGTGACAGGGGGGATGAAAAACTGTTTTTT
CASSDRGDEKLFF
>TRBD1|TRBV5-1|TRBJ2-5|.
TGCGCCAGCAGCCCCGACAGGGGCGGACGAGAGACCCAGTACTTC
CASSPDRGGRETQYF